This TCR beta chain emerged from a study of cytomegalovirus exposure and HLA in healthy donors. This clone came up once. Antigen: not known. CDR3 length equals 15 residues. Germline V lookup: CDR1 LNHDA, CDR2 SQIVND (reference sequence). Trimming at V came to 1 base and at J to 4 bases, leaving 5 bases not matched to a gene. Primers for the PCR totalled 60 Vbeta and 13 Jbeta. Measured with immunoSEQ multiplex PCR; TCRdb has only the in-frame clones, and not every one. The data contain 150,000 to 200,000 clones, roughly 73% of them singletons. Points from the study as a whole: Researchers reported in a later analysis that common viral pathogens appeared linked to several top clusters. Later on, an analysis showed TCR association rates differing by HLA locus, with DRB1 the most and HLA-C the fewest. Being productive about 87% or about 30% of the time was typical of most TCR beta V segments in an earlier analysis. TRBV6-2, TRBV6-3 and other indistinguishable V segments were excluded.

Sequenced material: PBMCs. The V and J genes are TRBV19 and TRBJ2-7; TRBD1 matches 9 bases. The clonotype originates from a woman between 25 and 40 years old in good health and CMV-seronegative. The chain's CDR3 is CASSIATGGEYEQYF. The DNA of the CDR3 is TGTGCCAGTAGTATAGCGACAGGGGGAGAGTACGAGCAGTACTTC.